Following are 17 T cell receptor beta chains from one sample sequenced in a study of beta chain features in type 1 diabetes. TCRB transcripts that were expressed got sequenced, as all of the isolated RNA had been reverse transcribed. The assay was immunoSEQ multiplex PCR, and TCRdb's table has in-frame clones only and misses some. This sample has about 350,000 clones, with less than 20% found just once. The source material was naive CD4+ T cells from blood. All receptors come from a woman younger than 35 in good health.

V is TRBV2 and J is TRBJ2-4, with 7 bases fitting TRBD2. The CDR3 has 16 residues. Germline V gene lookup returns CDR1 SNHLY and CDR2 FYNNEI. Trimming removed 3 bases from V and 4 bases from J; junction bases left unmatched: 9. The CDR3 nucleotides read TGTGCCAGCAGTGAGTTGGGCGGGAGTGAGAAAAACATTCAGTACTTC. As protein: CASSELGGSEKNIQYF. Full variable domain (missing parts from reference TRBV2 and TRBJ2-4): EPEVTQTPSHQVTQMGQEVILRCVPISNHLYFYWYRQILGQKVEFLVSFYNNEISEKSEIFDDQFSVERPDGSNFTLKIRSTKLEDSAMYFCASSELGGSEKNIQYFGAGTRLSVL.

The V call is TRBV7-3, the J call TRBJ2-1, with D perhaps TRBD2 (7 bases). There are 15 residues in the CDR3. V was cut by 4 bases and J by 5 bases, with 15 bases left in between. Germline CDR1 and CDR2: SGHTA and FQGTGA. The CDR3 DNA is TGTGCCAGCAGCTCAATAAGGGGGGGCCACAATGAGCAGTTCTTC. This encodes CASSSIRGGHNEQFF.

This clone appeared a few times. The chain combines TRBV30 with TRBJ1-5; 9 bases match TRBD1. CDR3 length: 17 amino acids. Trimming removed 1 base from V and 0 bases from J; junction bases left unmatched: 7. Looked up from germline, CDR1 is GTSNPN and CDR2 is SVGIG (reference sequence). Here the CDR3 reads CAWSARTGALSNQPQHF. In DNA form, the CDR3 reads TGTGCCTGGAGTGCCCGGACAGGGGCCCTTAGCAATCAGCCCCAGCATTTT.

This sequence joins TRBV15 and TRBJ2-7; 10 nucleotides line up with TRBD1. J gave up 5 bases and V 0 bases, and 7 bases lay outside the gene matches. The CDR3 length is 16 residues. Looked up from germline, CDR1 is LNHNV and CDR2 is YYDKDF (reference sequence). CDR3 bases: TGTGCCACCAGCAGAGATTTGGGACAGGGGAAGGACGAGCAGTACTTC. Its protein product is CATSRDLGQGKDEQYF.

This clone was counted only a few times. J is TRBJ2-3 and V is TRBV29-1; 9 nucleotides match TRBD1. The CDR3 totals 14 residues. CDR1 is SQVTM and CDR2 is ANQGSEA in the germline V gene. V lost 1 base to trimming and J lost 1 base; unmatched junction nucleotides: 0. The DNA of the CDR3 is TGCAGCGTTGAAGGGACAGGGGGCACAGATACGCAGTATTTT. It encodes CSVEGTGGTDTQYF.

The chain employs TRBV2 and TRBJ2-3, with 11 positions matching TRBD2. This CDR3 spans 20 amino acids. The V and J ends lost 7 bases and 0 bases, in that order; junction bases with no gene match: 18. Germline V gives CDR1 SNHLY, CDR2 FYNNEI. In DNA, the CDR3 is TGTGCCAGCAAAACACCCAAAGGCGGGACTAGCGGTACTAGCACAGATACGCAGTATTTT. As protein: CASKTPKGGTSGTSTDTQYF.

This chain joins TRBV7-2 and TRBJ2-4, with 12 bases that match TRBD2. The germline V gene encodes CDR1 SGHTA and CDR2 FQGNSA. The CDR3 extends over 15 amino acids. With 3 bases clipped from V and 7 bases from J, the junction kept 4 bases outside the gene matches. Here the CDR3 reads CASSFLAGGENIQYF. CDR3 nucleotide sequence: TGTGCCAGCAGCTTCCTAGCGGGGGGGGAGAACATTCAGTACTTC. Full variable domain (remainder filled in from reference TRBV7-2 and TRBJ2-4): GAGVSQSPSNKVTEKGKDVELRCDPISGHTALYWYRQSLGQGLEFLIYFQGNSAPDKSGLPSDRFSAERTGGSVSTLTIQRTQQEDSAVYLCASSFLAGGENIQYFGAGTRLSVL.

The chain carries TRBV12-5 and TRBJ1-1; a possible D gene is TRBD1 (5 bases). CDR3 length: 14 amino acids. Trimming left V 1 base short and J 1 base short, with 7 bases between. The germline CDR1 and CDR2 sequences are LGHNT and FRNRAP. The CDR3 sequence is CASGLGQTNTEAFF. CDR3 coding DNA: TGTGCTAGTGGTTTGGGACAGACGAACACTGAAGCTTTCTTT. The entire variable domain, with the rest obtained from reference TRBV12-5 and TRBJ1-1, is as follows: DARVTQTPRHKVTEMGQEVTMRCQPILGHNTVFWYRQTMMQGLELLAYFRNRAPLDDSGMPKDRFSAEMPDATLATLKIQPSEPRDSAVYFCASGLGQTNTEAFFGQGTRLTVV.

The table lists this clone with a few counts. The chain carries TRBV2 and TRBJ1-5; a weak D match, TRBD1 (6 bases). The V and J ends lost 3 bases and 0 bases respectively, with 12 bases between them. CDR1 and CDR2 from the germline V gene are SNHLY and FYNNEI. This CDR3 is 16 amino acids long. CDR3 bases: TGTGCCAGCAGTGATGGGCAGGGGCCTAGCAATCAGCCCCAGCATTTT. This sequence encodes CASSDGQGPSNQPQHF.

This chain joins TRBV30 and TRBJ2-7; 9 positions agree with TRBD2. Unmatched junction bases numbered 11, after V lost 3 bases and J lost 5 bases. Germline lookup yields CDR1 GTSNPN and CDR2 SVGIG (reference sequence). There are 15 residues in the CDR3. The DNA for the CDR3 is TGTGCCTGGAGAAGGGTAGGGCTAGCGGGAAACGAGCAGTACTTC. Translated, it gives CAWRRVGLAGNEQYF. The entire variable domain, with the rest obtained from reference TRBV30 and TRBJ2-7, is as follows: SQTIHQWPATLVQPVGSPLSLECTVEGTSNPNLYWYRQAAGRGLQLLFYSVGIGQISSEVPQNLSASRPQDRQFILSSKKLLLSDSGFYLCAWRRVGLAGNEQYFGPGTRLTVT.

This clone was detected only a few times. V usage is TRBV11-2 and J usage is TRBJ2-2; 8 bases fit TRBD2. Germline trimming cut 3 bases from V and 3 bases from J; bases unmatched to any gene: 6. Germline lookup yields CDR1 SGHAT and CDR2 FQNNGV. The CDR3 totals 16 residues. CDR3 loop: CASSLGKLADTGELFF. Written as DNA, the CDR3 is TGTGCCAGCAGCTTGGGAAAACTAGCGGACACCGGGGAGCTGTTTTTT.

The chain has TRBV30 and TRBJ1-2; D possibly corresponds to TRBD1 (6 bases). Germline V gene sequence: CDR1 GTSNPN, CDR2 SVGIG (reference sequence). V lost 4 bases to trimming and J lost 3 bases, with 9 bases between them. The CDR3 sequence is 12 residues long. CDR3 sequence reads: CAWTQGYYGYTF. CDR3 sequence (DNA): TGTGCCTGGACACAGGGATACTATGGCTACACCTTC.

With respect to this clone: Other DNA sequences in this specimen translate into the identical CDR3. The rearrangement links TRBV5-1 to TRBJ2-5, with 12 bases identical to TRBD2. The CDR3 sequence is 14 residues long. Germline loops: CDR1 SGHRS, CDR2 YFSETQ. The junction had 2 bases not matched to a gene; V was cut back by 3 bases and J by 5 bases. CDR3 in amino acids: CASSSGLAGETQYF. The CDR3 nucleotides read TGCGCCAGCAGCTCAGGACTAGCGGGGGAGACCCAGTACTTC.

This clone has a handful of counts. The gene calls are TRBV14 and TRBJ1-4; no clear D. V lost 1 base and J 8 bases, leaving 14 bases between the germline ends. The CDR3 is 15 residues long. Germline loops: CDR1 SGHDN, CDR2 FVKESK. CDR3: CASSQVLSRFEKLFF. In DNA form, the CDR3 reads TGTGCCAGCAGCCAAGTACTTTCCCGGTTCGAAAAACTGTTTTTT.

This clone was counted only a few times. The chain links TRBV2 to TRBJ2-3; D gene ambiguous. The V end was cut by 4 bases, the J end by 3 bases, with 17 bases between. The CDR3 has 16 residues. CDR1 and CDR2 (germline): SNHLY, FYNNEI. The CDR3 loop is CASSVRRGLFTDTQYF. DNA for the CDR3: TGTGCCAGCAGTGTCCGACGAGGTCTTTTTACAGATACGCAGTATTTT.

The chain couples TRBV4-1 to TRBJ2-3; no definite D call. This CDR3 comprises 14 residues. The germline V and J ends were trimmed by 4 bases and 1 base, with 9 bases remaining between them. Germline assignment: CDR1 MGHRA and CDR2 YSYEKL. This chain's CDR3 is CASSPGLRTDTQYF. CDR3 bases: TGCGCCAGCAGCCCGGGTCTTCGCACAGATACGCAGTATTTT.

This clone was picked up a small number of times. This chain uses TRBV4-1 with TRBJ1-2, with unresolved D. V lost 1 base, J lost 3 bases, and 12 bases lay in between. This CDR3 has 15 amino acids. Per germline, CDR1 MGHRA and CDR2 YSYEKL. The CDR3 DNA reads as TGCGCCAGCAGCCAAGGGGAGCAGCTTTACTATGGCTACACCTTC. Encoded protein: CASSQGEQLYYGYTF.